The TCR beta chain described here comes from a study of T cell repertoires in cytomegalovirus infection. Study details: Matching HLA type and CMV infection were both indicated by public TCR beta signatures.

Worth noting for this clonotype: What it recognizes is unknown.

MiXCR was run by TCRdb on the reads, yielding one entry per CDR3 protein. Here the sample spans a few hundred thousand distinct CDR3 sequences, roughly an eighth being singletons. Trimming pared 1 base from V and 0 bases from J, leaving 9 bases between. Germline V CDR1 and CDR2: KGHSH, LQKENI. CDR3 length equals 15 residues. Notes on the study in general: Carriage of CMV together with the relevant HLA was identifiable through cumulative public TCR beta family frequency. CMV-specific TCR beta clonotypes restricted by HLA-C were the ones dominating the ex vivo response.

V usage is TRBV18 and J usage is TRBJ1-1; D gene unclear. The receptor comes from a human donor in good health (CMV status not recorded). Some clones in this sample may be carry-over from other donors' samples. Material for sequencing was PBMCs. This CDR3 is CASSPLGKMNTEAFF. Here the CDR3 DNA reads TGTGCCAGCTCACCACTTGGAAAGATGAACACTGAAGCTTTCTTT.